The T cell receptor (beta chain) described here comes from a study of prognosis after radiotherapy for stage I lung cancer. Ten or more counts support this clonotype. The V gene's germline CDR1 is MDHEN and CDR2 SYDVKM. This CDR3 contains 14 residues. V shed 9 bases and J shed 4 bases, with 18 bases lying between them. Multiplex PCR in two rounds served to amplify TCR beta CDR3 from genomic DNA. Individual primers that were specific to each TRBV and TRBJ gene served in first-round PCR. From the multiplex PCR reads, TCRdb called clonotypes with MiXCR, one entry per CDR3 protein. This repertoire shows around 63,000 distinct CDR3 sequences, around 27% found once; its top ten account for more than 6.5%.

This rearrangement joins TRBV28 to TRBJ1-2; TRBD1 might be the D (6 bases). This receptor was identified in a donor at least 50 years old with non-small cell lung cancer. The source was PBMCs, collected before or after stereotactic body radiation therapy (not recorded which). The CDR3 region has the DNA TGTGCCAGTTCGCTCGGATTAGGGGGCTATGGCTACACCTTC. Amino acids: CASSLGLGGYGYTF.